This T cell receptor beta chain appears in the sequencing data of a study of neoadjuvant anti-PD-1 for oral cavity cancer. This CDR3 is 12 amino acids long. Germline CDR1 is SGHRS and CDR2 is YFSETQ. Trimming shortened V by 5 bases and J by 2 bases, and 7 bases separated the two germline ends. Study-level points and caveats: Treg/Th17 ratio rose with pretreatment blood and fell with post-treatment tumor TCRbeta clonality.

This clone was seen a few times. Its antigen is not known. Most PBMC samples had 480 ng input DNA in six replicates. Measured with immunoSEQ multiplex PCR; TCRdb has only the in-frame clones, and not every one. Of 84,000 or so clones listed, less than 85% are singletons. The V call is TRBV5-1, the J call TRBJ1-2; D uncertain. The sequence was obtained from a person aged 35-79 years with oral cavity squamous cell carcinoma. The material was PBMCs, obtained before nivolumab (anti-PD-1) treatment. The CDR3 region is CASSRSNYGYTF. The CDR3 DNA is TGCGCCAGCAGTCGGTCCAACTATGGCTACACCTTC. Supplemented by reference TRBV5-1 and TRBJ1-2, the full variable domain reads KAGVTQTPRYLIKTRGQQVTLSCSPISGHRSVSWYQQTPGQGLQFLFEYFSETQRNKGNFPGRFSGRQFSNSRSEMNVSTLELGDSALYLCASSRSNYGYTFGSGTRLTVV.